The clone carrying this T cell receptor (beta chain) was seen ten or more times. The record originates from a study of T-cell reconstitution after alpha-beta-depleted transplantation in children. Unique molecular identifiers tagged the TCRbeta library. TCRdb itself ran the PCR reads through MiXCR, one entry per CDR3 protein. The sample yields hundreds of thousands of distinct CDR3 sequences, approximately 15% seen once. This CDR3 is 13 amino acids long. Trimming took off 3 bases at V and 2 bases at J, with 10 bases between the two ends. CDR1 is DFQATT and CDR2 is SNEGSKA in the germline V gene (reference sequence).

This specimen was PBMCs from the stem cell graft donor, taken from the stem cell graft. The source of this sequence is a human donor who donated a stem cell graft to a child with acute myeloid leukemia. V usage is TRBV20-1 and J usage is TRBJ2-5, with D possibly matching TRBD2 (6 bases). CDR3: CSASSSVQETQYF. CDR3 bases: TGCAGTGCTAGTTCTAGCGTACAAGAGACCCAGTACTTC.